This T cell receptor (beta chain) originates from a study of blood T cell repertoires in COVID-19. This CDR3 spans 14 amino acids. CDR1 SGHTA and CDR2 FQGTGA come from the germline V gene. J lost 6 bases, V lost 5 bases, and 6 bases had no gene match. Generated by immunoSEQ multiplex PCR, the TCRdb table keeps only in-frame clones and is missing some. The sample holds about 240,000 clones, 85% to 90% seen once. The V and J genes are TRBV7-3 and TRBJ2-1; 8 nucleotides align to TRBD1. This sequence was found in a woman under 40 who had recovered from COVID-19. Sequencing used PBMCs or T cells enriched from blood (not recorded which). The CDR3 loop reads CASSDGQGVNEQFF. CDR3 bases: TGTGCCAGCAGCGATGGACAGGGCGTCAATGAGCAGTTCTTC. Full variable domain (outside the CDR3, taken from reference TRBV7-3 and TRBJ2-1): GAGVSQTPSNKVTEKGKYVELRCDPISGHTALYWYRQSLGQGPEFLIYFQGTGAADDSGLPNDRFFAVRPEGSVSTLKIQRTERGDSAVYLCASSDGQGVNEQFFGPGTRLTVL.